A selection of T cell receptor beta chains follows, all from one sample in a study of blood T cell repertoires in COVID-19. Repertoires were generated with immunoSEQ multiplex PCR, while TCRdb's copy carries only in-frame clones and drops some. The sample yields around 330,000 clones, around 90% seen once. Sequencing was performed on PBMCs or T cells enriched from blood (not recorded which). The receptors here all came from a man aged 55 to 70 who had recovered from COVID-19. Both conserved end residues are part of each CDR3. D genes are given only for firm matches. For some rows the clone size is stated as once, few or many, or as a class when expanded; others skip it.

d_gene	j_gene	abundance	v_gene	CDR3aa	CDR3nt
TRBD2	TRBJ2-3	-	TRBV5-6	CASSNPAGGPDTQYF	TGTGCCAGCTCCAACCCGGCGGGGGGGCCAGATACGCAGTATTTT
TRBD2	TRBJ2-1	-	TRBV11-2	CASSLGSSGPVGEQFF	TGTGCCAGCAGCTTAGGTTCTAGCGGTCCAGTGGGTGAGCAGTTCTTC
-	TRBJ1-3	-	TRBV28	CASSSAGAGGNTIYF	TGTGCCAGCAGTTCGGCGGGGGCAGGGGGAAACACCATATATTTT
TRBD2	TRBJ2-7	-	TRBV28	CASSLSSGSDSAYEQYF	TGTGCCAGCAGTTTGTCTAGCGGGAGCGACTCCGCCTACGAGCAGTACTTC
-	TRBJ2-4	-	TRBV27	CASSLLQGGKNIQYF	TGTGCCAGCAGTTTGTTGCAGGGGGGCAAAAACATTCAGTACTTC
TRBD1	TRBJ2-7	-	TRBV7-8	CASSLKQGANEQYF	TGTGCCAGCAGCTTAAAACAGGGGGCCAACGAGCAGTACTTC
-	TRBJ2-3	few	TRBV9	CASSPGRSGTDTQYF	TGTGCCAGCAGCCCAGGGCGTAGTGGCACAGATACGCAGTATTTT
TRBD2	TRBJ2-7	-	TRBV28	CASGLAGDKGQYF	TGTGCCAGCGGATTAGCGGGGGACAAGGGGCAGTACTTC
-	TRBJ2-7	-	TRBV4-1	CASSQDATTTYEQYF	TGCGCCAGCAGCCAAGACGCGACTACGACCTACGAGCAGTACTTC
-	TRBJ2-1	-	TRBV12-3/TRBV12-4	CASSPVSGEQFF	TGTGCCAGCAGCCCAGTGTCGGGGGAGCAGTTCTTC
-	TRBJ1-4	-	TRBV21-1	CAGPSNGTGLTPNEKLFF	TGTGCCGGTCCTAGTAACGGGACAGGGCTCACTCCTAATGAAAAACTGTTTTTT
TRBD1	TRBJ2-7	-	TRBV6-5	CASSYSTGHGEQYF	TGTGCCAGCAGTTACTCGACAGGGCACGGCGAGCAGTACTTC
-	TRBJ2-7	-	TRBV7-2	CASTVAREAVNEQYF	TGTGCCAGCACCGTGGCGAGGGAGGCGGTAAACGAGCAGTACTTC
-	TRBJ2-7	-	TRBV6-5	CASSYHTGYEQYF	TGTGCCAGCAGTTACCACACAGGGTACGAGCAGTACTTC
TRBD2	TRBJ2-7	few	TRBV10-3	CAISESISGRVYEQYF	TGTGCCATCAGTGAGTCGATTAGCGGGAGGGTATACGAGCAGTACTTC
-	TRBJ2-1	-	TRBV4-3	CASSHTGLNEQFF	TGCGCCAGCAGCCACACGGGGTTAAATGAGCAGTTCTTC
TRBD1	TRBJ1-1	-	TRBV6-5	CASSRQGAEAFF	TGTGCCAGCAGCCGACAGGGCGCTGAAGCTTTCTTT
-	TRBJ1-1	-	TRBV15	CATSRDRGATEAFF	TGTGCCACCAGCAGAGATCGGGGGGCAACTGAAGCTTTCTTT
TRBD2	TRBJ2-1	-	TRBV5-1	CASSLAVTSGSGEQFF	TGCGCCAGCAGCTTGGCCGTGACTAGCGGGAGTGGTGAGCAGTTCTTC
TRBD1	TRBJ1-4	-	TRBV30	CAWRDRGREKLFF	TGTGCCTGGAGAGACAGGGGTCGTGAAAAACTGTTTTTT
TRBD2	TRBJ2-1	-	TRBV28	CASSSRGLVYNEQFF	TGTGCCAGCAGTTCCCGGGGACTAGTCTACAATGAGCAGTTCTTC
TRBD2	TRBJ2-7	-	TRBV2	CASRQGLAYEQYF	TGTGCCAGCAGACAGGGACTAGCCTACGAGCAGTACTTC
-	TRBJ1-2	-	TRBV19	CASSHGQRGYTF	TGTGCCAGTAGCCACGGACAGCGCGGCTACACCTTC
-	TRBJ2-3	once	TRBV12-3/TRBV12-4	CASTRLRRDTQYF	TGTGCCAGCACCCGGTTGCGGAGGGATACGCAGTATTTT
TRBD1	TRBJ2-1	-	TRBV7-3	CASSLKGGTGYNEQFF	TGTGCCAGCAGCTTAAAAGGGGGGACAGGATACAATGAGCAGTTCTTC
-	TRBJ1-5	-	TRBV28	CASIDRKVANQPQHF	TGTGCCAGCATTGACAGGAAAGTAGCCAATCAGCCCCAGCATTTT
-	TRBJ2-2	-	TRBV19	CASGTLLVNTGELFF	TGTGCCAGTGGGACTTTATTGGTGAACACCGGGGAGCTGTTTTTT
-	TRBJ2-7	once	TRBV3-1/TRBV3-2	CASSAQTRPYEQYF	TGTGCCAGCAGCGCCCAAACTAGACCCTACGAGCAGTACTTC
-	TRBJ2-7	-	TRBV7-2	CASSLQQSYEQYF	TGTGCCAGCAGCTTACAACAGTCATACGAGCAGTACTTC
TRBD1	TRBJ2-1	-	TRBV11-2	CASSLYRGGNEQFF	TGTGCCAGCAGCTTGTACAGGGGCGGCAATGAGCAGTTCTTC
TRBD1	TRBJ1-3	-	TRBV27	CASSPWGTGIRNTIYF	TGTGCCAGCAGTCCCTGGGGGACAGGTATTCGAAACACCATATATTTT
-	TRBJ1-4	-	TRBV19	CASKAAQGTNEKLFF	TGTGCCAGTAAGGCGGCACAGGGCACTAATGAAAAACTGTTTTTT
-	TRBJ1-2	-	TRBV28	CASNGGDKSNYGYTF	TGTGCCAGCAACGGGGGGGACAAGTCTAACTATGGCTACACCTTC
TRBD1	TRBJ1-1	-	TRBV4-2	CASSQGDRENTEAFF	TGTGCCAGCAGCCAGGGGGACAGGGAAAACACTGAAGCTTTCTTT
TRBD1	TRBJ1-2	-	TRBV28	CASSDPWGQGGYGYTF	TGTGCCAGCAGTGACCCGTGGGGACAGGGAGGCTATGGCTACACCTTC
-	TRBJ2-7	-	TRBV7-2	CASSLVSLVYEQYF	TGTGCCAGCAGCTTAGTTAGCCTAGTCTACGAGCAGTACTTC
TRBD1	TRBJ1-4	-	TRBV5-1	CACHRGTNEKLFF	TGCGCCTGTCACAGGGGTACTAATGAAAAACTGTTTTTT
TRBD2	TRBJ2-1	-	TRBV7-2	CASSFNSAGVVNEQFF	TGTGCCAGCAGCTTTAACTCGGCGGGAGTAGTGAATGAGCAGTTCTTC
-	TRBJ2-3	once	TRBV21-1	CASSRRPLARGTKGTDTQYF	TGTGCCAGCAGCCGCCGGCCCCTAGCGAGAGGAACTAAAGGCACAGATACGCAGTATTTT
TRBD1	TRBJ1-2	-	TRBV7-2	CASRLGQGAGGYTF	TGTGCCAGCAGGCTCGGACAGGGCGCGGGTGGCTACACCTTC
TRBD1	TRBJ2-3	-	TRBV7-9	CASSLGDRGQDTQYF	TGTGCCAGCAGCTTAGGGGACAGGGGACAGGATACGCAGTATTTT
-	TRBJ2-4	few	TRBV7-9	CASSAVQGSMTNIQYF	TGTGCCAGCAGCGCGGTACAGGGTAGCATGACAAACATTCAGTACTTC
TRBD1	TRBJ1-4	-	TRBV5-4	CASSSGQGTEKLFF	TGTGCCAGCAGCTCGGGACAGGGGACTGAAAAACTGTTTTTT
-	TRBJ1-6	-	TRBV28	CASSFDSGYNSPLHF	TGTGCCAGCAGTTTTGATTCGGGCTATAATTCACCCCTCCACTTT
-	TRBJ2-3	-	TRBV27	CASSLRLDGTDTQYF	TGTGCCAGCAGTTTAAGACTAGATGGCACAGATACGCAGTATTTT
TRBD2	TRBJ2-3	-	TRBV7-2	CASSLAGGPGDTQYF	TGTGCCAGCAGCTTAGCGGGAGGGCCCGGAGATACGCAGTATTTT
-	TRBJ2-6	few	TRBV27	CASRSEGAGANVLTF	TGTGCCAGCAGGTCGGAGGGGGCCGGGGCCAACGTCCTGACTTTC
TRBD1	TRBJ1-5	once	TRBV28	CASSFLDRDNQPQHF	TGTGCCAGCAGTTTCCTCGACAGGGACAATCAGCCCCAGCATTTT
-	TRBJ2-7	-	TRBV11-2	CASSLEGLARSEQYF	TGTGCCAGCAGCTTAGAGGGACTCGCTAGAAGCGAGCAGTACTTC
-	TRBJ1-2	-	TRBV25-1	CASSEPKTENYGYTF	TGTGCCAGCAGTGAACCAAAGACAGAAAACTATGGCTACACCTTC
TRBD1	TRBJ2-7	many	TRBV2	CASIRTGTGIYEQYF	TGTGCCAGCATCCGTACCGGGACAGGGATCTACGAGCAGTACTTC
TRBD1	TRBJ2-7	-	TRBV5-1	CASSKLAGTAGEEQYF	TGCGCCAGCTCCAAGCTCGCCGGGACAGCCGGTGAAGAGCAGTACTTC
TRBD1	TRBJ1-1	-	TRBV12-5	CASGLGQGLGTEAFF	TGTGCTAGTGGTTTGGGACAGGGATTGGGCACTGAAGCTTTCTTT